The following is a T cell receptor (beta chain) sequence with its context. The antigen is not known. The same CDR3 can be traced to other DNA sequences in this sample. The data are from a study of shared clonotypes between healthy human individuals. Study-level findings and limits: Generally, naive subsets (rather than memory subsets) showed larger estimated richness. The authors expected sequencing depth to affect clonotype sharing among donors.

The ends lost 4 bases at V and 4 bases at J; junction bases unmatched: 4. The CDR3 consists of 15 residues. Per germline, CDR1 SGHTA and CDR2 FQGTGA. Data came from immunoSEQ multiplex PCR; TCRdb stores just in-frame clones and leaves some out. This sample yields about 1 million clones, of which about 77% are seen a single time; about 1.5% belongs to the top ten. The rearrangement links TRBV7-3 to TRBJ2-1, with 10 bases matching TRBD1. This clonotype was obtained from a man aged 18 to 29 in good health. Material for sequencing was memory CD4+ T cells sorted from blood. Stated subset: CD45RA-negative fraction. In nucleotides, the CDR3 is TGTGCCAGCAGCTCTGGGACAGGGGCTTACAATGAGCAGTTCTTC. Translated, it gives CASSSGTGAYNEQFF. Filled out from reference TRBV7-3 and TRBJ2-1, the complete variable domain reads GAGVSQTPSNKVTEKGKYVELRCDPISGHTALYWYRQSLGQGPEFLIYFQGTGAADDSGLPNDRFFAVRPEGSVSTLKIQRTERGDSAVYLCASSSGTGAYNEQFFGPGTRLTVL.